The clone carrying this T cell receptor beta chain has just a few counts. Its matching antigen is unknown. CDR1 and CDR2 from the germline V gene are SGHAT and FQNNGV. J gave up 4 bases and V 2 bases, and 7 bases lay outside the gene matches. The CDR3 sequence is 16 residues long. TCRdb's copy holds only in-frame clones and misses some; the assay was immunoSEQ multiplex PCR. Of nearly 110,000 clones listed, around nine tenths are singletons. The record originates from a study of OX40 agonist ivuxolimab in advanced cancers. Study-level results: CD8+ T cells averaged more expanded clones than CD4+.

The sequences come from CD4+ or CD8+ T cells sorted from blood, collected in a trial of the OX40 agonist ivuxolimab. This receptor was taken from an adult with an advanced solid tumor such as melanoma, head and neck, liver or kidney cancer. The chain uses TRBV11-2 and TRBJ2-5, with 10 positions matching TRBD2. DNA for the CDR3: TGTGCCAGCAGCTTAAGAGCGGGGGGGCGTCGAGAGACCCAGTACTTC. Its protein product is CASSLRAGGRRETQYF.